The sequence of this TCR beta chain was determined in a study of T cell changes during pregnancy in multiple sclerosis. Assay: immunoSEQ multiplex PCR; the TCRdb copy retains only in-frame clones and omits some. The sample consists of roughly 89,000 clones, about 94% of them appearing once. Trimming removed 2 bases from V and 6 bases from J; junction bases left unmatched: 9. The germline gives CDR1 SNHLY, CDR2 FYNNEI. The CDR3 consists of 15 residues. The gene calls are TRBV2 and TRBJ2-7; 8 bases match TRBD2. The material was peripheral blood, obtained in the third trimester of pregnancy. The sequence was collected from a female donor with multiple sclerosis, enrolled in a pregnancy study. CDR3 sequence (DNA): TGTGCCAGCAGTGAATATGGGACTAGTCGGGGCGAGCAGTACTTC. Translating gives CASSEYGTSRGEQYF.